Following are 18 T cell receptor beta chains from one sample sequenced in a study of T cells after yellow fever vaccination. TCRdb called the 5' RACE reads again in MiXCR, with one record for every CDR3 protein. The sample holds about 210,000 distinct CDR3 sequences, 6.5% to 7.5% seen once. The input for sequencing was CD4+ T cells sorted from PBMCs, taken on the day of the yellow fever booster vaccination. The receptors stem from a man aged 25 to 40 who received the YFV17D yellow fever vaccine.

The chain has TRBV19 and TRBJ2-1, with 14 bases matching TRBD2. Germline CDR1 LNHDA, CDR2 SQIVND (reference sequence). This CDR3 is built from 15 residues. V dropped 7 bases and J dropped 9; count of bases not matched to a gene: 8. CDR3 loop: CASTQGLAGVGEQFF. CDR3 in DNA: TGTGCCAGTACCCAGGGACTAGCGGGAGTTGGTGAGCAGTTCTTC.

This clonotype was observed many times. The chain joins TRBV29-1 to TRBJ2-5, with TRBD2 identical over 10 bases. Germline V gene sequence: CDR1 SQVTM, CDR2 ANQGSEA. The CDR3 sequence is 15 residues long. With 8 bases clipped from V and 5 bases from J, the junction kept 14 bases outside the gene matches. Here the CDR3 reads CSFSPSGGRTETQYF. CDR3 nucleotides: TGCAGCTTCAGTCCTAGCGGGGGTCGAACGGAGACCCAGTACTTC.

This clonotype came up a few times. CDR3 sequence reads: CSARDAYNEQFF. CDR3 sequence (DNA): TGCAGTGCTAGAGATGCCTACAATGAGCAGTTCTTC. This sequence joins TRBV20-1 and TRBJ2-1, with D unresolved. There are 12 residues in the CDR3. Trimming took off 0 bases at V and 2 bases at J, with 2 bases between the two ends. CDR1 is DFQATT and CDR2 is SNEGSKA in the germline V gene (reference sequence).

Only a few counts were recorded for this clonotype. The chain uses TRBV14 and TRBJ2-1; D is unresolved. The CDR3 covers 12 residues. Germline V gene lookup returns CDR1 SGHDN and CDR2 FVKESK. Trimming stripped 2 bases from V and 10 bases from J, with 9 bases between. The CDR3 sequence is CASSQFVAEQFF. DNA for the CDR3: TGTGCCAGCAGCCAATTCGTAGCAGAGCAGTTCTTC.

This clonotype was seen repeatedly, ten times or more. This chain joins TRBV27 and TRBJ2-7; tentatively, D is TRBD1 (6 bases). Germline values: CDR1 MNHEY, CDR2 SMNVEV (reference sequence). V lost 5 bases and J 1 base, leaving 6 bases between the germline ends. The CDR3 totals 12 residues. The CDR3 coding sequence is TGTGCCAGCAGTGGACAGTCCTACGAGCAGTACTTC. Translated: CASSGQSYEQYF.

In this sample, this clonotype turned up many times. CDR3 region: CASSPFKRSGTGELFF. Written as DNA, the CDR3 is TGTGCCAGCTCACCCTTCAAAAGGTCGGGCACCGGGGAGCTGTTTTTT. J is TRBJ2-2 and V is TRBV18, with unresolved D. Germline CDR1 reads KGHSH; CDR2 reads LQKENI. CDR3 length equals 16 residues. The germline V and J ends were trimmed by 3 bases and 4 bases, with 15 bases remaining between them.

This clonotype came up many times. The V call is TRBV10-3, the J call TRBJ1-3; D is unresolved. The CDR3 is 14 amino acids. Trimming pared 6 bases from V and 0 bases from J, leaving 9 bases between. CDR1 and CDR2 (germline): ENHRY, SYGVKD. The CDR3 is CAIRDGDSGNTIYF. CDR3 in DNA: TGTGCCATCAGGGACGGAGACTCTGGAAACACCATATATTTT.

This clonotype occurred many times. The chain carries TRBV6-2 or TRBV6-3 and TRBJ2-7; D may be TRBD2 (5 bases). The CDR3 is 14 residues long. Germline V lookup: CDR1 MNHEY, CDR2 SVGEGT. V lost 8 bases to trimming and J lost 0 bases, with 14 bases between them. CDR3 sequence: CASLLDWSSYEQYF. In nucleotides, the CDR3 is TGTGCCAGCCTCCTGGACTGGAGCTCCTACGAGCAGTACTTC.

This clonotype was detected ten times or more. The V call is TRBV5-1, the J call TRBJ2-1; 13 bases line up with TRBD2. This CDR3 region has 15 residues. Germline lookup yields CDR1 SGHRS and CDR2 YFSETQ. J was trimmed by 5 bases and V by 3 bases; bases with no gene match: 2. CDR3 in amino acids: CASSSGTSGNNEQFF. CDR3 DNA: TGCGCCAGCAGCTCTGGGACTAGCGGGAACAATGAGCAGTTCTTC.

In this sample, this clonotype turned up a few times. The rearrangement uses TRBV28 and TRBJ2-7, with TRBD1 identical over 10 bases. The J call is doubtful: the DNA matches TRBJ2-4 better. The CDR3 sequence is 12 residues long. Germline V CDR1 and CDR2: MDHEN, SYDVKM. This CDR3 reads CASGRDRGIQYF. As DNA, the CDR3 is TGTGCCAGCGGCCGGGACAGGGGCATTCAGTACTTC.

This clonotype was counted only a few times. This chain links TRBV18 with TRBJ2-5; 7 nucleotides agree with TRBD2. CDR1 and CDR2 from the germline V gene are KGHSH and LQKENI. Trimming at V came to 3 bases and at J to 4 bases, leaving 5 bases not matched to a gene. The length of the CDR3 is 14 residues. This chain's CDR3 is CASSPRSSGETQYF. As DNA, the CDR3 is TGTGCCAGCTCACCGAGGTCTAGCGGAGAGACCCAGTACTTC.

The chain links TRBV5-1 to TRBJ2-1, with 11 bases aligning to TRBD1. V shed 4 bases and J 7 bases; nucleotides not matched to a gene: 13. Germline V CDR1 and CDR2: SGHRS, YFSETQ. The CDR3 is made up of 17 amino acids. CDR3: CASSPPSRDRGVNEQFF. CDR3 bases: TGCGCCAGCAGCCCCCCGTCCCGGGACAGGGGGGTTAATGAGCAGTTCTTC.

This clonotype was seen more than once but under ten times. The chain combines TRBV9 with TRBJ2-3, with 10 bases lining up with TRBD2. Germline assignment: CDR1 SGDLS and CDR2 YYNGEE. Unmatched junction bases numbered 4, after V lost 0 bases and J lost 0 bases. The CDR3 sequence is 17 residues long. The CDR3 nucleotides read TGTGCCAGCAGCGTAGGGAGCGGGAGGGCGAGCACAGATACGCAGTATTTT. This translates into CASSVGSGRASTDTQYF.

This clonotype occurred a few times. The gene calls are TRBV19 and TRBJ1-1, with TRBD1 matching 7 bases. The CDR3 is 15 residues long. Germline CDR1 reads LNHDA; CDR2 reads SQIVND (reference sequence). Trimming removed 5 bases from V and 1 base from J; junction bases left unmatched: 7. CDR3 sequence: CASSLGTAWNTEAFF. CDR3 in DNA: TGTGCCAGTAGTCTGGGGACAGCCTGGAACACTGAAGCTTTCTTT.

The V call is TRBV7-2, the J call TRBJ2-1, with D possibly being TRBD2 (6 bases). This CDR3 has 15 residues. The ends were cut back, 6 bases at V and 0 bases at J, with 12 bases in the middle. Germline-derived CDR1 and CDR2 are SGHTA and FQGNSA. CDR3 region: CASRVAASSYNEQFF. As DNA, the CDR3 is TGTGCCAGCAGGGTAGCGGCGAGCTCCTACAATGAGCAGTTCTTC. The entire variable domain, with the rest obtained from reference TRBV7-2 and TRBJ2-1, is as follows: GAGVSQSPSNKVTEKGKDVELRCDPISGHTALYWYRQSLGQGLEFLIYFQGNSAPDKSGLPSDRFSAERTGGSVSTLTIQRTQQEDSAVYLCASRVAASSYNEQFFGPGTRLTVL.

This clonotype was recorded at least ten times. The V and J genes are TRBV18 and TRBJ2-1, with D possibly TRBD2 on 6 matching bases. This CDR3 region has 18 residues. The germline V gene has CDR1 KGHSH and CDR2 LQKENI. V was clipped by 4 bases and J by 4 bases, with 23 bases between them. The CDR3 here is CASSLIVGISGGYNEQFF. As DNA, the CDR3 is TGTGCCAGCTCACTAATAGTCGGAATCAGCGGAGGGTACAATGAGCAGTTCTTC.

The chain recombines TRBV19 with TRBJ2-1; 7 bases agree with TRBD2. In germline, CDR1 is LNHDA, CDR2 SQIVND (reference sequence). Germline trimming cut 11 bases from V and 0 bases from J; bases unmatched to any gene: 7. The CDR3 has 14 amino acids. The CDR3 coding sequence is TGTGCCTCCGCGGGGAGGGCCTCCTACAATGAGCAGTTCTTC. This encodes CASAGRASYNEQFF.

This clonotype was seen only once. The chain combines TRBV21-1 with TRBJ2-1; the table's D call, TRBD2, was not checked against the DNA. TRBV21-1 is a known pseudogene. The CDR3 contains 20 residues. This CDR3 is CASSKARKAGPLSSYNEQFF. CDR3 DNA: TGTGCCAGCAGCAAAGCGAGGAAAGCGGGGCCCTTAAGCTCCTACAATGAGCAGTTCTTC.